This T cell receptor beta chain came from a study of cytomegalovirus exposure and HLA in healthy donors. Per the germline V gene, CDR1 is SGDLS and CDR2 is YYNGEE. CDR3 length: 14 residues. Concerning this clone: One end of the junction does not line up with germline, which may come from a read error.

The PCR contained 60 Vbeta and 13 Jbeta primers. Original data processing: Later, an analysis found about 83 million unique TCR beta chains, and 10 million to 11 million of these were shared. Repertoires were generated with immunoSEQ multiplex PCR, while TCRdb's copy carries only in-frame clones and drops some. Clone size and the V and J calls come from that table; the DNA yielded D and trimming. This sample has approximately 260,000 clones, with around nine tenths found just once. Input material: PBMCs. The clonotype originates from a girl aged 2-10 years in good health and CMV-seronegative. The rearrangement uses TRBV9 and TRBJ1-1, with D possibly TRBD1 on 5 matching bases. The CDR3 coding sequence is TGTGCCAGCAGCCCCCGGGAGGGGAACGCTGAAGCTTTCTTT. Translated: CASSPREGNAEAFF.